The 22 T cell receptor beta chains presented below share a single source sample, sequenced in a study of early T cells in non-severe SARS-CoV-2 infection. Via MiXCR, TCRdb re-called the 5' RACE reads, giving one row per CDR3 protein. The table records 55,000 to 65,000 distinct CDR3 sequences, approximately 9% of them present only once. The sequencing input was whole blood. The receptors come from an adult who was a healthcare worker with PCR-confirmed SARS-CoV-2 infection or an uninfected control (not recorded which).

This clonotype appeared a few times. The chain is built from TRBV20-1 and TRBJ1-5; no clear D gene. V lost 3 bases to trimming and J lost 2 bases, with 8 bases between them. Germline CDR1 reads DFQATT; CDR2 reads SNEGSKA (reference sequence). The CDR3 contains 13 residues. CDR3 protein: CSASPTGNQPQHF. The CDR3 nucleotides read TGCAGTGCTAGTCCCACAGGCAATCAGCCCCAGCATTTT.

This clonotype was observed many times. The J gene is TRBJ1-1, the V gene TRBV6-1; no firm D call. Deletions cut 2 bases from V and 1 base from J, with 11 bases between. Per germline, CDR1 MNHNS and CDR2 SASEGT. This CDR3 has 15 amino acids. DNA for the CDR3: TGTGCCAGCAGTGAATTCGGCGGCCCGAACACTGAAGCTTTCTTT. Amino acid sequence: CASSEFGGPNTEAFF.

This clonotype appeared many times. The rearrangement links TRBV18 to TRBJ1-2; no reliable D call. Germline loops: CDR1 KGHSH, CDR2 LQKENI. V was shortened by 3 bases and J by 1 base, with 12 bases between the two germline ends. CDR3 length equals 15 residues. The chain's CDR3 is CASSPLAANNYGYTF. As DNA, the CDR3 is TGTGCCAGCTCACCGCTCGCAGCAAATAACTATGGCTACACCTTC.

This clonotype occurred many times. The V gene is TRBV11-2, the J gene TRBJ2-3; D gene ambiguous. The V and J ends lost 6 bases and 10 bases respectively, with 17 bases between them. Germline CDR1 SGHAT, CDR2 FQNNGV. The CDR3 is made up of 13 amino acids. The CDR3 DNA sequence: TGTGCCAGCAGTTCCCCCTCGGGTGACCCGCAGTATTTT. Protein: CASSSPSGDPQYF.

Ten or more counts support this clonotype. The chain combines TRBV6-1 with TRBJ2-7, with D tentatively TRBD1 or TRBD2 (5 bases each). Germline CDR1 MNHNS, CDR2 SASEGT. There are 11 residues in the CDR3. Between the trimmed V and J ends, which lost 6 bases and 9 bases, there was a span of 12 bases. The CDR3 protein is CASRGTWTQYF. The CDR3 region has the DNA TGTGCCAGCAGGGGGACCTGGACGCAGTACTTC.

This clonotype was picked up many times. The chain employs TRBV7-3 and TRBJ1-1; D unresolved. The CDR3 loop spans 13 amino acids. Germline-derived CDR1 and CDR2 are SGHTA and FQGTGA. Trimming took off 0 bases at V and 8 bases at J, with 10 bases between the two ends. This CDR3 reads CASSLTVNEEAFF. CDR3 bases: TGTGCCAGCAGCTTAACGGTCAACGAAGAAGCTTTCTTT. Full variable domain (remainder filled in from reference TRBV7-3 and TRBJ1-1): GAGVSQTPSNKVTEKGKYVELRCDPISGHTALYWYRQSLGQGPEFLIYFQGTGAADDSGLPNDRFFAVRPEGSVSTLKIQRTERGDSAVYLCASSLTVNEEAFFGQGTRLTVV.

The V call is TRBV12-3 or TRBV12-4, the J call TRBJ1-4, with a weak D call TRBD1 (5 bases). The CDR3 spans 13 residues. V gave up 7 bases and J gave up 3 bases, with 9 bases separating them. The DNA of the CDR3 is TGTGCCAGCAATGGGGGTTCTAATGAAAAACTGTTTTTT. Protein: CASNGGSNEKLFF.

This clonotype has just a few counts. CDR3 coding DNA: TGTGCCAGCAGCATGGGGGAGGAGCTGGGCCTTGGGAGTGAGCAGTTCTTC. It translates to CASSMGEELGLGSEQFF. This sequence joins TRBV28 and TRBJ2-1; a weak D match, TRBD2 (6 bases). The CDR3 runs 17 residues. Germline values: CDR1 MDHEN, CDR2 SYDVKM. The V gene lost 6 bases and the J gene lost 9 bases, with 27 bases spanning the gap. The whole variable domain, remainder taken from reference TRBV28 and TRBJ2-1, is DVKVTQSSRYLVKRTGEKVFLECVQDMDHENMFWYRQDPGLGLRLIYFSYDVKMKEKGDIPEGYSVSREKKERFSLILESASTNQTSMYLCASSMGEELGLGSEQFFGPGTRLTVL.

This clonotype was found many times. The gene calls are TRBV11-2 and TRBJ1-5; a possible D gene is TRBD1 (6 bases). Trimming stripped 1 base from V and 5 bases from J, with 27 bases between. Germline CDR1 is SGHAT and CDR2 is FQNNGV. This CDR3 is 20 amino acids long. The CDR3 region is CASSLGQAGTIGGYHQPQHF. Here the CDR3 DNA reads TGTGCCAGCAGCTTAGGACAGGCTGGTACTATTGGTGGGTACCATCAGCCCCAGCATTTT.

This clonotype has at least ten counts. The rearrangement uses TRBV6-4 and TRBJ2-2; unclear D gene. The CDR3 runs 13 residues. The V gene lost 5 bases and the J gene lost 0 bases, with 4 bases spanning the gap. Germline V lookup: CDR1 MRHNA, CDR2 SNTAGT. The CDR3: CASSLSNTGELFF. CDR3 DNA: TGTGCCAGCAGTTTGTCGAACACCGGGGAGCTGTTTTTT.

The table lists this clonotype with a few counts. The J gene is TRBJ2-7, the V gene TRBV6-1, with TRBD1 matching over 8 bases. Germline V gives CDR1 MNHNS, CDR2 SASEGT. The CDR3 length is 13 residues. With 5 bases clipped from V and 4 bases from J, the junction kept 4 bases outside the gene matches. As DNA, the CDR3 is TGTGCCAGCAGTTCCCGGGACAGGTACGAGCAGTACTTC. Protein sequence: CASSSRDRYEQYF.

The V and J genes are TRBV29-1 and TRBJ2-7, with 7 bases identical to TRBD2. After removal of 1 base from V and 4 bases from J, the junction contained 7 bases not matched to a gene. CDR3 size: 14 residues. The germline V gene has CDR1 SQVTM and CDR2 ANQGSEA. The chain's CDR3 is CSVEGGGSVYEQYF. CDR3 sequence (DNA): TGCAGCGTTGAAGGGGGCGGGAGCGTGTACGAGCAGTACTTC.

This clonotype appeared a few times. V gene TRBV20-1 combines with J gene TRBJ2-1, with 9 bases identical to TRBD2. Looked up from germline, CDR1 is DFQATT and CDR2 is SNEGSKA (reference sequence). The CDR3 sequence is 16 residues long. V trimming: 6 bases; J trimming: 2 bases; junction bases outside the gene matches: 11. CDR3 sequence: CSAPSGVGRAYNEQFF. The CDR3 nucleotides read TGCAGTGCACCTAGCGGGGTCGGCCGGGCCTACAATGAGCAGTTCTTC.

This clonotype was recorded at least ten times. The chain has TRBV29-1 and TRBJ2-7; 7 nucleotides line up with TRBD1. The junction had 9 bases not matched to a gene; V was cut back by 4 bases and J by 6 bases. This CDR3 has 13 residues. Per germline, CDR1 SQVTM and CDR2 ANQGSEA. The CDR3 DNA reads as TGCAGCGTTGTTAAGTGGGACAGTCGCGAGCAGTACTTC. Its translation is CSVVKWDSREQYF.

In its sample, this clonotype was seen many times. The gene calls are TRBV15 and TRBJ2-5; D may be TRBD1 (5 bases). Germline V gives CDR1 LNHNV, CDR2 YYDKDF (reference sequence). The CDR3 consists of 18 residues. Trimming pared 5 bases from V and 4 bases from J, leaving 26 bases between. The CDR3, as DNA: TGTGCCACCAGCCGAAAGCGTGTGGGCAGGGATGGATTAGAGACCCAGTACTTC. Its translation is CATSRKRVGRDGLETQYF.

This clonotype was counted only a few times. This chain uses TRBV7-9 with TRBJ1-3, with a weak D call TRBD1 (6 bases). This CDR3 region has 17 residues. V dropped 4 bases and J dropped 1 base, with 17 bases sitting between them. The germline CDR1 and CDR2 sequences are SEHNR and FQNEAQ (reference sequence). The CDR3 DNA sequence: TGTGCCAGCAGCTCCCTGGCCGACAGGAGGTCTGGAAACACCATATATTTT. Protein: CASSSLADRRSGNTIYF.

At least ten counts were recorded for this clonotype. The CDR3 region has the DNA TGCAGCGGTAGGACAGGGGGCACCGGGGAGCTGTTTTTT. Amino acid sequence: CSGRTGGTGELFF. This chain connects TRBV29-1 to TRBJ2-2; 10 bases align to TRBD1. The V segment lost 7 bases and the J segment 4 bases; nucleotides outside the gene matches: 3. CDR1 and CDR2 from the germline V gene are SQVTM and ANQGSEA. CDR3 size: 13 residues.

The chain couples TRBV3-1 to TRBJ2-7; no reliable D call. CDR3 length equals 15 residues. CDR1 LGHDT and CDR2 YNNKEL come from the germline V gene (reference sequence). Trimming cost V 1 base and J 0 bases, with 10 bases left between them. CDR3 bases: TGTGCCAGCAGCCAAGGCCCGCAGGCCTCCTACGAGCAGTACTTC. Protein: CASSQGPQASYEQYF.

This clonotype was recorded at least ten times. CDR3 nucleotide sequence: TGTGCCAGCAGCGTAACAGCCAGCACAGATACGCAGTATTTT. Its protein is CASSVTASTDTQYF. The V and J genes are TRBV9 and TRBJ2-3; D is unresolved. Trimming stripped 1 base from V and 0 bases from J, with 6 bases between. Germline CDR1 SGDLS, CDR2 YYNGEE. CDR3 length: 14 amino acids. The whole variable domain, filled in from reference TRBV9 and TRBJ2-3, reads DSGVTQTPKHLITATGQRVTLRCSPRSGDLSVYWYQQSLDQGLQFLIQYYNGEERAKGNILERFSAQQFPDLHSELNLSSLELGDSALYFCASSVTASTDTQYFGPGTRLTVL.

This clonotype was seen repeatedly, ten times or more. The chain uses TRBV20-1 and TRBJ2-1; 13 bases map to TRBD2. The V gene's germline CDR1 is DFQATT and CDR2 SNEGSKA (reference sequence). CDR3 length equals 16 residues. Germline trimming cut 2 bases from V and 9 bases from J; bases unmatched to any gene: 10. The CDR3 region has the DNA TGCAGTGCTAGATCCACTAGCGGGAGGGCCTCCGGTGAGCAGTTCTTC. This translates into CSARSTSGRASGEQFF.

This clonotype is medium-sized (0.01 to 0.1%) within its sample. The rearrangement uses TRBV28 and TRBJ2-1; D remains ambiguous. The V and J ends lost 5 bases and 7 bases respectively, with 9 bases between them. The CDR3 sequence is 12 residues long. Germline V CDR1 and CDR2: MDHEN, SYDVKM. The CDR3 region has the DNA TGTGCCAGCAGTCCCTGGGATAATGAGCAGTTCTTC. Amino acid sequence: CASSPWDNEQFF. The full variable domain, its missing parts supplied by reference TRBV28 and TRBJ2-1, is DVKVTQSSRYLVKRTGEKVFLECVQDMDHENMFWYRQDPGLGLRLIYFSYDVKMKEKGDIPEGYSVSREKKERFSLILESASTNQTSMYLCASSPWDNEQFFGPGTRLTVL.

The chain has TRBV20-1 and TRBJ2-1, with D perhaps given as TRBD1 or TRBD2 (6 bases each). There are 14 residues in the CDR3. Germline values: CDR1 DFQATT, CDR2 SNEGSKA (reference sequence). Trimming cost V 6 bases and J 5 bases, with 17 bases left between them. The CDR3 is CSALGGSSHNEQFF. In DNA form, the CDR3 reads TGCAGTGCCCTGGGGGGCAGTAGCCACAATGAGCAGTTCTTC.